The rows below give T cell receptor beta chains drawn from one sample of a study of blood T cell repertoires in COVID-19. Profiling relied on immunoSEQ multiplex PCR, and the TCRdb table lists in-frame clones only, not all of them. The table has some 250,000 clones, approximately 86% seen once. Material for sequencing was peripheral blood. The receptors derive from an older woman with COVID-19, enrolled during active disease. Both conserved end residues are part of each CDR3. A D gene is named only where the DNA matches it firmly. Size tells how often a clone was seen (once, few, many) or the class of an expanded clone, and some rows leave it out.

NA TRBJ1-2 NA 18 TRBV15 CATSDIGGQQGFVTGYTF TGTGCCACCTCCGATATTGGGGGCCAACAGGGTTTCGTTACCGGCTACACCTTC
TRBD1 TRBJ2-2 NA 15 TRBV6-6 CASGGTGVNTGELFF TGTGCGAGTGGGGGGACAGGGGTTAACACCGGGGAGCTGTTTTTT
NA TRBJ2-1 once 12 TRBV28 CASSLPGLRQFF TGTGCCAGCAGTTTACCCGGACTCCGGCAGTTCTTC
NA TRBJ2-7 NA 12 TRBV29-1 CSVAMTSDEQYF TGCAGCGTTGCAATGACTAGTGACGAGCAGTACTTC
TRBD2 TRBJ2-1 NA 18 TRBV27 CASSWGLAGVGSYNEQFF TGTGCCAGCAGTTGGGGACTAGCGGGAGTGGGGTCCTACAATGAGCAGTTCTTC
TRBD1 TRBJ1-5 few 16 TRBV20-1 CSASKGQLGGNQPQHF TGCAGTGCTAGTAAGGGACAGTTAGGAGGCAATCAGCCCCAGCATTTT
NA TRBJ1-1 NA 13 TRBV5-5 CASSLRGNTEAFF TGTGCCAGCAGCCTGAGAGGGAACACTGAAGCTTTCTTT
NA TRBJ1-6 NA 13 TRBV6-5 CASSPRGNSPLHF TGTGCCAGCAGCCCGAGAGGAAATTCACCCCTCCACTTT
TRBD2 TRBJ2-1 NA 15 TRBV7-8 CASSPSGSRNNEQFF TGTGCCAGCAGCCCTAGCGGGAGTAGGAACAATGAGCAGTTCTTC
TRBD2 TRBJ2-5 once 14 TRBV5-1 CASSPGTTQETQYF TGCGCCAGCAGCCCCGGGACTACTCAAGAGACCCAGTACTTC
TRBD1 TRBJ2-7 NA 13 TRBV6-2/TRBV6-3 CASSWGQDYEQYF TGTGCCAGCAGCTGGGGACAGGACTACGAGCAGTACTTC
TRBD1 TRBJ1-4 NA 14 TRBV19 CASSRRTGNEKLFF TGTGCCAGTAGTAGGAGGACAGGGAATGAAAAACTGTTTTTT
TRBD2 TRBJ2-1 NA 16 TRBV5-1 CASSLAGLAGADEQFF TGCGCCAGCAGCTTGGCGGGACTAGCGGGAGCGGATGAGCAGTTCTTC
NA TRBJ2-7 NA 14 TRBV6-4 CASSDLRELREQYF TGTGCCAGCAGTGACCTCCGAGAGCTCAGGGAGCAGTACTTC
NA TRBJ2-7 NA 13 TRBV5-1 CASSFSSSYEQYF TGCGCCAGCAGCTTCTCTAGCTCCTACGAGCAGTACTTC
NA TRBJ1-4 NA 15 TRBV6-6 CASSYQGRANEKLFF TGTGCCAGCAGTTACCAGGGGAGGGCTAATGAAAAACTGTTTTTT
NA TRBJ2-1 NA 17 TRBV2 CASSEPGQGRRSNEQFF TGTGCCAGCAGTGAACCGGGGCAGGGGCGCAGGTCCAATGAGCAGTTCTTC
NA TRBJ1-5 NA 13 TRBV11-3 CASSLVPGPSQHF TGTGCCAGCAGCTTAGTCCCAGGGCCTTCCCAGCATTTT
TRBD2 TRBJ2-3 NA 17 TRBV5-4 CASSLGSGRARADTQYF TGTGCCAGCAGCTTGGGTAGCGGGAGGGCCCGAGCAGATACGCAGTATTTT
NA TRBJ2-7 once 14 TRBV6-5 CASSQERRSYEQYF TGTGCCAGCAGCCAAGAGCGGCGCTCCTACGAGCAGTACTTC
NA TRBJ2-2 NA 13 TRBV15 CATSREQAGELFF TGTGCCACCAGCAGAGAGCAGGCCGGGGAGCTGTTTTTT
TRBD2 TRBJ2-7 NA 14 TRBV15 CATSAGGSSYEQYF TGTGCCACCAGCGCCGGGGGGAGCTCCTACGAGCAGTACTTC
NA TRBJ2-3 NA 11 TRBV5-1 CASSFRDTQYF TGCGCCAGCAGCTTTAGAGATACGCAGTATTTT
TRBD2 TRBJ2-2 NA 18 TRBV5-1 CASSHSPSGRANTGELFF TGCGCCAGCAGCCACTCTCCTAGCGGGAGGGCGAACACCGGGGAGCTGTTTTTT
NA TRBJ2-7 NA 14 TRBV7-8 CASSQRWRAYEQYF TGTGCCAGCAGTCAGCGGTGGAGGGCCTACGAGCAGTACTTC
TRBD2 TRBJ2-1 NA 17 TRBV28 CASSSIHSGTRSTEQFF TGTGCCAGCAGTTCCATCCATTCGGGGACTAGGTCTACGGAGCAGTTCTTC
NA TRBJ2-5 NA 17 TRBV10-3 CAISESNLPGARETQYF TGTGCCATCAGTGAGTCGAATCTACCTGGGGCGAGGGAGACCCAGTACTTC
NA TRBJ1-3 once 13 TRBV7-9 CASSLLSRNTIYF TGTGCCAGCAGCCTCCTGAGTAGAAACACCATATATTTT
TRBD1 TRBJ2-3 NA 15 TRBV29-1 CSVGGGQGAGDTQYF TGCAGCGTTGGAGGGGGGCAGGGGGCTGGAGATACGCAGTATTTT
NA TRBJ2-7 few 17 TRBV27 CASSLPRGRGDHYEQYF TGTGCCAGCAGTTTACCTAGGGGCAGGGGCGATCACTACGAGCAGTACTTC
NA TRBJ1-5 NA 14 TRBV2 CASSDRRDNQPQHF TGTGCCAGCAGTGATCGGAGGGACAATCAGCCCCAGCATTTT
TRBD2 TRBJ2-2 few 15 TRBV5-1 CASSPSSGGTGELFF TGCGCCAGCAGCCCATCCAGCGGGGGCACCGGGGAGCTGTTTTTT
NA TRBJ1-3 NA 14 TRBV19 CASMRSDSGNTIYF TGTGCCAGTATGAGGTCCGATTCTGGAAACACCATATATTTT
TRBD1 TRBJ1-5 NA 15 TRBV19 CASSPQGDINQPQHF TGTGCCAGTAGTCCACAGGGGGACATCAATCAGCCCCAGCATTTT
NA TRBJ2-4 NA 13 TRBV7-2 CASSLDGMGGRYF TGTGCCAGCAGCCTAGACGGGATGGGAGGCCGGTACTTC
TRBD2 TRBJ2-2 NA 18 TRBV27 CASSLKSGLAGNTGELFF TGTGCCAGCAGTTTGAAGAGCGGACTAGCGGGAAACACCGGGGAGCTGTTTTTT
NA TRBJ2-1 NA 14 TRBV18 CASSYGSGYNEQFF TGTGCCAGCTCATATGGGAGCGGCTACAATGAGCAGTTCTTC